The entry below gives a single T cell receptor (beta chain) sequence along with its context. No antigen is known for it. CDR1 SGHTA and CDR2 FQGNSA come from the germline V gene. The CDR3 runs 15 residues. V lost 6 bases to trimming and J lost 3 bases, with 16 bases between them. The sample originates from a study of shared clonotypes between healthy human individuals. The study, taken as a whole, reports: Memory subsets generally showed lower estimated richness than naive subsets.

TCRdb's copy holds only in-frame clones and misses some; the assay was immunoSEQ multiplex PCR. The table lists about 960,000 clones, 76% of them singletons. Source material: memory CD4+ T cells sorted from blood. The subset: CD45RA-negative fraction. The source of this sequence is a man younger than 30 in good health. This rearrangement joins TRBV7-2 to TRBJ2-3; D perhaps matches TRBD1 (10 bases). The CDR3 DNA follows: TGTGCCAGCAGTCTAGCGGGACAGGGGACAGATACGCAGTATTTT. This encodes CASSLAGQGTDTQYF.